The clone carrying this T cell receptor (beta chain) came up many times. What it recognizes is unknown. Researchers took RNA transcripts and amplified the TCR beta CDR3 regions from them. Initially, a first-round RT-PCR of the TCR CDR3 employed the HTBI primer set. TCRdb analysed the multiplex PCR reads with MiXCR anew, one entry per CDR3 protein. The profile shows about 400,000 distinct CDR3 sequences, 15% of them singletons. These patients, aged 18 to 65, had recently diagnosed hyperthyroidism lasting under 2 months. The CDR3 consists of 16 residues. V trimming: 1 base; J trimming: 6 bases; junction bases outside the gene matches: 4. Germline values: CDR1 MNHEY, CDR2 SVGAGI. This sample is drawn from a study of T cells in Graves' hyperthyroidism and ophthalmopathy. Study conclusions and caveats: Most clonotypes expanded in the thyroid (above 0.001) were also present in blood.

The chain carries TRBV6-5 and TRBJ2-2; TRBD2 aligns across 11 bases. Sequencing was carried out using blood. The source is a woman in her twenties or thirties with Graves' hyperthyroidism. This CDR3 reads CASSYFVAGGPGELFF. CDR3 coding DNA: TGTGCCAGCAGTTACTTTGTAGCGGGAGGGCCCGGGGAGCTGTTTTTT.